This T cell receptor beta chain was sequenced during a study of tumor and adjacent non-tumor tissue in lung cancer. Across the study: Patients comprised 12 adenocarcinoma, a couple of squamous cell carcinoma and 1 small cell lung cancer. Some 3.9 million productive TCRbeta reads were obtained per sample on average.

Germline CDR1 is MNHNY and CDR2 is SVGAGI (reference sequence). V was trimmed by 7 bases and J by 5 bases, leaving 19 bases between them. The CDR3 contains 15 residues. The template was RNA from unsorted bulk tissue. Distant lung tissue was collected more than 3 cm away from the tumor edge. Concerning this clonotype itself: The antigen is unknown.

The library came from three nested PCR rounds adapted from ARM-PCR protocols. TCRdb processed the multiplex PCR reads anew with MiXCR; each CDR3 protein has one entry. Here the sample spans 40,000 to 50,000 distinct CDR3 sequences, around 59% being singletons. Overall study findings and caveats: Tumor tissue had significantly higher TCR diversity than normal lung.

The source material was distant non-tumor lung tissue. The rearrangement links TRBV6-6 to TRBJ2-3, with TRBD1 as a possible D gene (6 bases). This sequence originates from a woman aged 65 to 85 with non-small cell lung cancer. The CDR3 nucleotides read TGTGCCAGCACCCTACAGGGTAGTGGCGTAGATACGCAGTATTTT. Translated, it gives CASTLQGSGVDTQYF.